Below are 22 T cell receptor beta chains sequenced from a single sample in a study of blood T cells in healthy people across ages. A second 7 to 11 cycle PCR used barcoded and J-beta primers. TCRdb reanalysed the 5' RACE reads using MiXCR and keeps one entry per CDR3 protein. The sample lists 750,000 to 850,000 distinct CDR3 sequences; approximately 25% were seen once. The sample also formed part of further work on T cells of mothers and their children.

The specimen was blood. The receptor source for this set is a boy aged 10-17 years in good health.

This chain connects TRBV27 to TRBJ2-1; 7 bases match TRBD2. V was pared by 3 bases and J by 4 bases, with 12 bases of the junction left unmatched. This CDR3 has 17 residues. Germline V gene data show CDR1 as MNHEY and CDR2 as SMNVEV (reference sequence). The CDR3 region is CASSLGRGSDLYNEQFF. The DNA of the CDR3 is TGTGCCAGCAGTTTGGGGCGCGGGAGTGACCTATACAATGAGCAGTTCTTC.

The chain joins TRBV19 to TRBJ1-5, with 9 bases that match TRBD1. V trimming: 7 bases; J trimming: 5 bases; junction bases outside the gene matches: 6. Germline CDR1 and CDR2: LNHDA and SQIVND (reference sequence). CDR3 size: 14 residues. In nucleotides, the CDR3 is TGTGCCAGTACGGAAGACAGGGGGTATCAGCCCCAGCATTTT. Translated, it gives CASTEDRGYQPQHF.

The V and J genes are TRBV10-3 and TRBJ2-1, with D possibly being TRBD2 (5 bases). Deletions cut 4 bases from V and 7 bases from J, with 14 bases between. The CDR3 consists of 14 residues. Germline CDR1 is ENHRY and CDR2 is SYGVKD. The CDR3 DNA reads TGTGCCATCAGTGGCGGGTTTAGCGATAATGAGCAGTTCTTC. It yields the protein CAISGGFSDNEQFF.

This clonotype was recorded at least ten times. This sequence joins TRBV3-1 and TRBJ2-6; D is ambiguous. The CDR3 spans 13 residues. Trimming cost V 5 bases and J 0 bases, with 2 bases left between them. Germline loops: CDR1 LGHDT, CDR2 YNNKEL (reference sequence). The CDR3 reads CASSTSGANVLTF. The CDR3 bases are TGTGCCAGCAGCACCTCTGGGGCCAACGTCCTGACTTTC. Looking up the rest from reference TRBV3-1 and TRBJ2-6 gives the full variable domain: DTAVSQTPKYLVTQMGNDKSIKCEQNLGHDTMYWYKQDSKKFLKIMFSYNNKELIINETVPNRFSPKSPDKAHLNLHINSLELGDSAVYFCASSTSGANVLTFGAGSRLTVL.

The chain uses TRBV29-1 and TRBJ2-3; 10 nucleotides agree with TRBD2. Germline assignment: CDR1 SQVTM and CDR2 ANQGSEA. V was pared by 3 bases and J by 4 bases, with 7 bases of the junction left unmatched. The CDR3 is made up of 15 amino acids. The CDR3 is CSVEASGSSADTQYF. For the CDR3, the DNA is TGCAGCGTTGAGGCTAGCGGGAGTTCGGCAGATACGCAGTATTTT.

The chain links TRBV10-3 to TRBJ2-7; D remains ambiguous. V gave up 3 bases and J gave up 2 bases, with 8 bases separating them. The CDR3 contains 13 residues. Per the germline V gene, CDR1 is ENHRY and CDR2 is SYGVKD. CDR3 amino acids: CAISDLAAYEQYF. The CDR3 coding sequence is TGTGCCATCAGTGATTTGGCAGCCTACGAGCAGTACTTC.

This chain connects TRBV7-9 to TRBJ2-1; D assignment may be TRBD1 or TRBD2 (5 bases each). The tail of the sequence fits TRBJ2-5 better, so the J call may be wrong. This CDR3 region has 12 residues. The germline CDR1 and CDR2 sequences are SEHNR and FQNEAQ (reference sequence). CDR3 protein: CASHGTRETQYF. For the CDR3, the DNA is TGTGCCAGCCACGGGACGAGGGAGACCCAGTACTTC.

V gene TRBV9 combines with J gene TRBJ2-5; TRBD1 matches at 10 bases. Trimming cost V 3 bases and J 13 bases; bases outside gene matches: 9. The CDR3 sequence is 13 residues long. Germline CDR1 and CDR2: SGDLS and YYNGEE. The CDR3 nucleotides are TGTGCCAGCAGCGCTACCGGGACAGGGGAAGGGTACTTC. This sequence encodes CASSATGTGEGYF.

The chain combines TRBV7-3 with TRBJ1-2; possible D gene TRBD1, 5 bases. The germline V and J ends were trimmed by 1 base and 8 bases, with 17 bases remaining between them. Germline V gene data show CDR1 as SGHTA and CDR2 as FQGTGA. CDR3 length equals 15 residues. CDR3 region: CASSLIRRRARGYTF. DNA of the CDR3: TGTGCCAGCAGCTTAATTCGACGCAGGGCCCGCGGCTACACCTTC.

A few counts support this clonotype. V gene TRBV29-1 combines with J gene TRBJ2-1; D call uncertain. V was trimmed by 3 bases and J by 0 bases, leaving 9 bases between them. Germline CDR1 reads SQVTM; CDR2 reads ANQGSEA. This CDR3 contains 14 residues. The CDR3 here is CSVERVSSYNEQFF. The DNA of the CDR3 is TGCAGCGTTGAGAGAGTGAGCTCCTACAATGAGCAGTTCTTC.

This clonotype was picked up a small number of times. The CDR3 sequence is CASSLAPTGAGANVLTF. The CDR3 DNA follows: TGCGCCAGCAGCTTGGCCCCTACAGGGGCTGGGGCCAACGTCCTGACTTTC. J is TRBJ2-6 and V is TRBV5-1; the match to TRBD1 covers 7 bases. V trimming: 0 bases; J trimming: 2 bases; junction bases outside the gene matches: 5. This CDR3 has 17 amino acids. Germline-derived CDR1 and CDR2 are SGHRS and YFSETQ.

The CDR3 region is CASSGPSTGYNEQFF. In nucleotides, the CDR3 is TGTGCCAGCAGTGGGCCCTCGACAGGTTACAATGAGCAGTTCTTC. The chain carries TRBV9 and TRBJ2-1; weak D call: TRBD1 (6 bases). CDR1 and CDR2 from the germline V gene are SGDLS and YYNGEE. V was pared by 5 bases and J by 4 bases, with 16 bases between. The CDR3 is 15 amino acids. Full variable domain (outside the CDR3, taken from reference TRBV9 and TRBJ2-1): DSGVTQTPKHLITATGQRVTLRCSPRSGDLSVYWYQQSLDQGLQFLIQYYNGEERAKGNILERFSAQQFPDLHSELNLSSLELGDSALYFCASSGPSTGYNEQFFGPGTRLTVL.

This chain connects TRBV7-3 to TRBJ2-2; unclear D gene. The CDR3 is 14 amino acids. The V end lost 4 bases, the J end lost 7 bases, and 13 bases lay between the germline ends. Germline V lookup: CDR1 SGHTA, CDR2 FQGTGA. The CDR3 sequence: CASSYGRENGELFF. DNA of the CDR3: TGTGCCAGCAGCTACGGTCGAGAAAACGGGGAGCTGTTTTTT. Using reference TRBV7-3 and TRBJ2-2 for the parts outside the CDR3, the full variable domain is GAGVSQTPSNKVTEKGKYVELRCDPISGHTALYWYRQSLGQGPEFLIYFQGTGAADDSGLPNDRFFAVRPEGSVSTLKIQRTERGDSAVYLCASSYGRENGELFFGEGSRLTVL.

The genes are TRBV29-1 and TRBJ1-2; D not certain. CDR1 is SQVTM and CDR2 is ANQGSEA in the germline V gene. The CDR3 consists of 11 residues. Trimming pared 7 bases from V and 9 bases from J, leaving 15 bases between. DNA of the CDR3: TGCAGCGGAAAGGAGGGTCAGAGCTACACCTTC. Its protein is CSGKEGQSYTF.

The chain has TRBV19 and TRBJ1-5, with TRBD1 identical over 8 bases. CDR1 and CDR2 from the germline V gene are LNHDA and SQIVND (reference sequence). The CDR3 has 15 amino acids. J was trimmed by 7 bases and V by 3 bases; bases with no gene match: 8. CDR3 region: CASSIGQGAGQPQHF. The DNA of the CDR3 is TGTGCCAGTAGTATTGGTCAGGGGGCGGGCCAGCCCCAGCATTTT.

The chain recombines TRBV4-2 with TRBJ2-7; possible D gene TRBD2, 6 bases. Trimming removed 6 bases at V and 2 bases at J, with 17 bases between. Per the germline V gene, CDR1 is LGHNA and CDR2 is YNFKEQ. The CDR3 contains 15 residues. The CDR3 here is CASRPEAGFTYEQYF. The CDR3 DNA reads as TGTGCCAGCAGACCAGAGGCGGGATTTACCTACGAGCAGTACTTC.

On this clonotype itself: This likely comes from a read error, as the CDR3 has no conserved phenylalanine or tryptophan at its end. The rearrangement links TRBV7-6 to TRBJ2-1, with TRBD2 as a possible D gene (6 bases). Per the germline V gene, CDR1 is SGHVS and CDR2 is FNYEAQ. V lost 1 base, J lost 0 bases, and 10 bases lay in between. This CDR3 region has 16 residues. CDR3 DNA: TGTGCCAGCAGCTTAGATAGCGGAAGCTCCTACAATGAGCAGTTCCTC. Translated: CASSLDSGSSYNEQFL.

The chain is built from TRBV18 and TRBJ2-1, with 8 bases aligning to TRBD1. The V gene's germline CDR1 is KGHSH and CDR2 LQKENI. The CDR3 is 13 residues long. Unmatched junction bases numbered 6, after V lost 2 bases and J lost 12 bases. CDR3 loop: CASSPGQGDWQFF. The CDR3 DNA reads TGTGCCAGCTCACCAGGACAGGGCGATTGGCAGTTCTTC.

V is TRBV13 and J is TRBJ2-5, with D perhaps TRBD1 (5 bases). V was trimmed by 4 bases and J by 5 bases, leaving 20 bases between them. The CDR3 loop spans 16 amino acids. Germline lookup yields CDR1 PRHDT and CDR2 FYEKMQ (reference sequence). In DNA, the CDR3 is TGTGCCAGCAGCTATAACCGTGGGGCCCGCATTGAGACCCAGTACTTC. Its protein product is CASSYNRGARIETQYF.

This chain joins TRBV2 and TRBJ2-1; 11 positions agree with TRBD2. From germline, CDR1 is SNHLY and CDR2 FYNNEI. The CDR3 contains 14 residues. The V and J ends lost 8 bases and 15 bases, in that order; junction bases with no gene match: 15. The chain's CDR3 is CASESAPSGGCPFF. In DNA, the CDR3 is TGTGCCAGCGAATCAGCCCCTAGCGGGGGGTGCCCGTTCTTC.

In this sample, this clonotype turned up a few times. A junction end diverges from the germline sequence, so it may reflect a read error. CDR3 region: CAGSLIVGGYNEQFF. In DNA form, the CDR3 reads TGTGCCGGCAGCTTAATAGTAGGGGGCTACAATGAGCAGTTCTTC. The chain is built from TRBV7-8 and TRBJ2-1; the D gene is possibly TRBD1 (6 bases). This CDR3 has 15 residues. Germline CDR1 reads SGHVS; CDR2 reads FQNEAQ.

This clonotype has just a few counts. The CDR3 DNA follows: TGTGCCAGCTCCTACGGTAAAGAGTCCTACGAGCAGTACTTC. This codes for CASSYGKESYEQYF. This chain connects TRBV6-2 or TRBV6-3 to TRBJ2-7; no firm D call. Germline CDR1 MNHEY, CDR2 SVGEGT. V was clipped by 8 bases and J by 1 base, with 15 bases between them. The CDR3 sequence is 14 residues long.